The rows below give T cell receptor beta chains drawn from one sample of a study of OX40 agonist ivuxolimab in advanced cancers. Sequencing was performed with immunoSEQ multiplex PCR; in TCRdb, only in-frame clones are kept and a portion is missing. The repertoire holds about 95,000 clones, with about 85% as singletons. Source: CD4+ or CD8+ T cells sorted from blood, taken in a trial of the OX40 agonist ivuxolimab. Source of these receptors: an adult with an advanced solid tumor such as melanoma, head and neck, liver or kidney cancer. Both conserved end residues are part of each CDR3. A D gene is named only where the DNA matches it firmly. Clone size is stated in some rows and not others, as once, few, many or a class when expanded.

D gene	V gene	J gene	clone size	CDR3 protein	CDR3 DNA
-	TRBV30	TRBJ2-5	-	CAWSLAFQETQYF	TGTGCCTGGAGTCTCGCCTTCCAAGAGACCCAGTACTTC
TRBD2	TRBV28	TRBJ2-1	-	CASSLIPSGRPSYNEQFF	TGTGCCAGCAGTTTAATCCCTAGCGGGAGGCCCAGTTACAATGAGCAGTTCTTC
-	TRBV5-1	TRBJ2-5	-	CASSLGVVTWAQETQYF	TGCGCCAGCAGCTTGGGGGTCGTGACTTGGGCCCAAGAGACCCAGTACTTC
-	TRBV5-6	TRBJ2-2	-	CASSSEGQLNTGELFF	TGTGCCAGCAGCTCAGAGGGGCAACTCAACACCGGGGAGCTGTTTTTT
-	TRBV27	TRBJ2-7	once	CASSLDASSYEQYF	TGTGCCAGCAGTTTGGATGCCTCTTCCTACGAGCAGTACTTC
-	TRBV5-1	TRBJ1-3	-	CASSLATADNTIYF	TGCGCCAGCAGCTTGGCGACCGCTGACAACACCATATATTTT
-	TRBV7-9	TRBJ2-7	-	CASSLDTYEQYF	TGTGCCAGCAGTCTCGATACCTACGAGCAGTACTTC
TRBD1	TRBV14	TRBJ2-4	-	CASSRGGRVLEDQYF	TGTGCCAGCAGCCGAGGGGGCAGGGTATTAGAAGATCAGTACTTC
-	TRBV30	TRBJ2-7	-	CAQTGQRYEQYF	TGTGCCCAGACGGGGCAGAGGTACGAGCAGTACTTC
-	TRBV19	TRBJ1-3	-	CAISGPSEVGNTIYF	TGTGCCATCTCGGGCCCCTCGGAGGTGGGAAACACCATATATTTT
TRBD2	TRBV6-1	TRBJ2-7	-	CASSEPGLESYEQYF	TGTGCCAGCAGTGAACCGGGACTAGAGAGCTACGAGCAGTACTTC
-	TRBV7-2	TRBJ1-2	few	CASSLGHYGYTF	TGTGCCAGCAGCTTAGGCCACTATGGCTACACCTTC
-	TRBV5-6	TRBJ2-1	-	CASSLKAAGQFF	TGTGCCAGCAGCTTGAAGGCCGCAGGGCAGTTCTTC
TRBD2	TRBV6-6	TRBJ2-5	-	CASRTLLAGGQETQYF	TGTGCCAGCAGAACTTTACTAGCGGGGGGCCAAGAGACCCAGTACTTC